The present T cell receptor (beta chain) was sequenced within a study of blood T cell repertoires in COVID-19. Study as a whole: Sites in the United States, Italy and Spain provided acute and convalescent COVID-19 samples. Sources were T cells, B-cell-depleted T cells, or PBMCs; the material itself was cDNA or gDNA.

Under the authors' procedure: Estimation of nucleated cell counts relied on the amplification of reference gene primers. This table comes from immunoSEQ multiplex PCR, and its TCRdb copy is limited to in-frame clones, with some not included. That table supplies the V and J calls and clone size; D and trimming were determined from the DNA. The table lists around 130,000 clones, 80% to 90% of them singletons. Sequenced: peripheral blood. This receptor was obtained from an elderly woman with acute or convalescent COVID-19.

The CDR3 region has the DNA TGTGCCAGCAGCGTAGACGAGGGCACTGAAGCTTTCTTT. Translated, it gives CASSVDEGTEAFF. The chain recombines TRBV9 with TRBJ1-1; no reliable D call. From germline, CDR1 is SGDLS and CDR2 YYNGEE. V was shortened by 0 bases and J by 4 bases, with 7 bases between the two germline ends. The CDR3 loop spans 13 amino acids. Drawing the rest from reference TRBV9 and TRBJ1-1, the complete variable domain is DSGVTQTPKHLITATGQRVTLRCSPRSGDLSVYWYQQSLDQGLQFLIQYYNGEERAKGNILERFSAQQFPDLHSELNLSSLELGDSALYFCASSVDEGTEAFFGQGTRLTVV.